This T cell receptor beta chain comes out of a study of T cell repertoires in cytomegalovirus infection. Turning to the study itself: Indicated by public TCR beta signatures were CMV infection and matching HLA type.

This CDR3 contains 15 residues. Germline CDR1 MNHEY, CDR2 SMNVEV (reference sequence). The germline V and J ends were trimmed by 4 bases and 4 bases, with 17 bases remaining between them. This clonotype was counted between two and nine times. What it binds is unknown. TCRdb independently ran MiXCR on the reads; one entry per CDR3 protein. This sample has 650,000 to 900,000 distinct CDR3 sequences, with approximately 32% found just once. Study observations and caveats: Carriage of CMV together with the relevant HLA was identifiable through cumulative public TCR beta family frequency. Dominating the ex vivo response were HLA-C-restricted CMV-specific TCR beta clonotypes.

The chain joins TRBV27 to TRBJ2-7; D is unclear. The TCR was taken from a human donor in good health (CMV status not recorded). Some clones in this sample may be carry-over from other donors' samples. Source: cultured CD8+ T cells from PBMCs, taken from culture after CMV antigen stimulation. The DNA of the CDR3 is TGTGCCAGCAGTTCCTCAGCCGGGCACGGTTACGAGCAGTACTTC. This translates into CASSSSAGHGYEQYF.